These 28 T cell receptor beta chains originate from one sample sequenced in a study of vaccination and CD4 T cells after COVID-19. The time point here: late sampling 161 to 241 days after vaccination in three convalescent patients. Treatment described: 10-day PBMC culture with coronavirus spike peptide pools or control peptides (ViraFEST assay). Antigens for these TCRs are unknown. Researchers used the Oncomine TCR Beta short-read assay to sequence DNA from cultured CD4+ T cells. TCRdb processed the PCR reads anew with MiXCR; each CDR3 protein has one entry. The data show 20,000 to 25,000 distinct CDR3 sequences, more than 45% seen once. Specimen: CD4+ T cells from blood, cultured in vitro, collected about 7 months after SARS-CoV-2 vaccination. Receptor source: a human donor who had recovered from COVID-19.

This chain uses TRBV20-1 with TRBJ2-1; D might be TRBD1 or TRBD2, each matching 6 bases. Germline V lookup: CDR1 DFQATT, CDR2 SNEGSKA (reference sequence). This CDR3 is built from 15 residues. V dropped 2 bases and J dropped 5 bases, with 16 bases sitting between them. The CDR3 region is CSARHPSEGDNEQFF. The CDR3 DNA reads TGCAGTGCTAGACACCCCTCGGAGGGGGACAATGAGCAGTTCTTC.

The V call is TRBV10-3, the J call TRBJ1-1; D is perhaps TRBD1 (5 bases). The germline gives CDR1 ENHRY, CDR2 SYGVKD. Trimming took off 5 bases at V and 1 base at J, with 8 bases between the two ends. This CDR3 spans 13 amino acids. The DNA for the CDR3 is TGTGCCATCAGTAGCCAGGGGAACACTGAAGCTTTCTTT. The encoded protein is CAISSQGNTEAFF.

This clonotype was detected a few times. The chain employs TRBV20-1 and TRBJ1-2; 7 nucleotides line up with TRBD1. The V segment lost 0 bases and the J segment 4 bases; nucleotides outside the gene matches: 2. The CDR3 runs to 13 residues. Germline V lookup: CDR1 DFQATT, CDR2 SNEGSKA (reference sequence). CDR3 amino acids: CSARDNRGYGYTF. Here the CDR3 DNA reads TGCAGTGCTAGAGATAACAGGGGCTATGGCTACACCTTC.

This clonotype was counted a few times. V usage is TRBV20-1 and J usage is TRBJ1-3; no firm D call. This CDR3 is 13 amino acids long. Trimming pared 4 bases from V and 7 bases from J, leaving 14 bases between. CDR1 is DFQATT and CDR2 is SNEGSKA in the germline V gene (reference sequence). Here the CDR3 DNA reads TGCAGTGCTACCCTGGACGGTGGGAACACCATATATTTT. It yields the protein CSATLDGGNTIYF.

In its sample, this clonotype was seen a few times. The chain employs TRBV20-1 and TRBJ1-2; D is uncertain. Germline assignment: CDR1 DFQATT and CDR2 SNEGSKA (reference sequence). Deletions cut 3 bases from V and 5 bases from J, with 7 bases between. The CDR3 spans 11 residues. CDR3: CSASLGYGYTF. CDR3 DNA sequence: TGCAGTGCTAGTCTCGGGTATGGCTACACCTTC.

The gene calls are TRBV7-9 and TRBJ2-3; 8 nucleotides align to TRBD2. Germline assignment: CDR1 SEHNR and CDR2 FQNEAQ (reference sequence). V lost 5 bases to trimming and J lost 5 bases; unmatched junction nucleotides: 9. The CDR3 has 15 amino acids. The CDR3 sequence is CASSNAGGGGDTQYF. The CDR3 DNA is TGTGCCAGCAGCAACGCGGGGGGAGGTGGAGATACGCAGTATTTT.

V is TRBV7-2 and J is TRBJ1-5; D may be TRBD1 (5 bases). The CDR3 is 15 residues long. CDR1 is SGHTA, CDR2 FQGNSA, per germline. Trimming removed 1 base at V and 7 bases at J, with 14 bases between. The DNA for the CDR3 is TGTGCCAGCAGCTTAGTCCAGGGTTCAGGGCAGCCCCAGCATTTT. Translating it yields CASSLVQGSGQPQHF.

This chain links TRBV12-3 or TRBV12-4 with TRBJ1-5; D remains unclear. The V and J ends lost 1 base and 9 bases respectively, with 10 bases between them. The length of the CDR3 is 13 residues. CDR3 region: CASSLDSARPQHF. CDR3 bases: TGTGCCAGCAGTTTAGACAGCGCGCGGCCCCAGCATTTT.

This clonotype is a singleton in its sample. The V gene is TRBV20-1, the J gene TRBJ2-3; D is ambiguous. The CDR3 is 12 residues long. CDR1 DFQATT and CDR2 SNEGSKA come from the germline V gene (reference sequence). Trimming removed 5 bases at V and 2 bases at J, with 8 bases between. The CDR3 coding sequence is TGCAGTGCTTTAGACTCCACAGATACGCAGTATTTT. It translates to CSALDSTDTQYF.

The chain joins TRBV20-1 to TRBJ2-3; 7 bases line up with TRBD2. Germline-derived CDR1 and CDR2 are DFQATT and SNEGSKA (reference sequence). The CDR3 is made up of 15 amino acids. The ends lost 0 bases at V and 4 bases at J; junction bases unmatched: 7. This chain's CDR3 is CSARDRRRESDTQYF. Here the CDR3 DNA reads TGCAGTGCTAGAGATCGTCGGCGGGAGTCAGATACGCAGTATTTT.

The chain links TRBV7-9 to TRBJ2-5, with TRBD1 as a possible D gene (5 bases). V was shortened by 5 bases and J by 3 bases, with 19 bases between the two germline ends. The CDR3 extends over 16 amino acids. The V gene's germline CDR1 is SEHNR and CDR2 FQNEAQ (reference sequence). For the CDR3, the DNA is TGTGCCAGCAGCCCGAGCTCGACGGCGGACAAAGAGACCCAGTACTTC. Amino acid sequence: CASSPSSTADKETQYF.

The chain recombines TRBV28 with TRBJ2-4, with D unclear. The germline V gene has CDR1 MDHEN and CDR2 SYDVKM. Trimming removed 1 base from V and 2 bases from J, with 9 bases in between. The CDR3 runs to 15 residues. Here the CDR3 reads CASSLFAESKNIQYF. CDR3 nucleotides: TGTGCCAGCAGTTTATTTGCGGAATCCAAAAACATTCAGTACTTC.

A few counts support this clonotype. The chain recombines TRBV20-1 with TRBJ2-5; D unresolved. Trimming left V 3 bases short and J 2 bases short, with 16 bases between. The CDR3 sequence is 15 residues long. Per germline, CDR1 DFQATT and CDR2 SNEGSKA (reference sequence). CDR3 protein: CSASPIGRVQETQYF. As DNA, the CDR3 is TGCAGTGCTAGTCCGATTGGCAGAGTACAAGAGACCCAGTACTTC.

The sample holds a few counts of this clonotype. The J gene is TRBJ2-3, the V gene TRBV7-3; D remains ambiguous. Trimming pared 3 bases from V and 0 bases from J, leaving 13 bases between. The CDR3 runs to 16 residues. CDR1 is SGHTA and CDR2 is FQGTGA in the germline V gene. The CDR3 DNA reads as TGTGCCAGCAGCTTCCAGCCAGATACTAGCACAGATACGCAGTATTTT. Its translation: CASSFQPDTSTDTQYF. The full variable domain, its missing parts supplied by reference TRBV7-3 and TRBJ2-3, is GAGVSQTPSNKVTEKGKYVELRCDPISGHTALYWYRQSLGQGPEFLIYFQGTGAADDSGLPNDRFFAVRPEGSVSTLKIQRTERGDSAVYLCASSFQPDTSTDTQYFGPGTRLTVL.

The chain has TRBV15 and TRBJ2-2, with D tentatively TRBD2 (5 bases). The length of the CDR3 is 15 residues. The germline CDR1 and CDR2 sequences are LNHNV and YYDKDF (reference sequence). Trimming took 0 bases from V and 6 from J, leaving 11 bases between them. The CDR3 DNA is TGTGCCACCAGCAGAGATGGGAAGCGGTCCGGGGAGCTGTTTTTT. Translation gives CATSRDGKRSGELFF.

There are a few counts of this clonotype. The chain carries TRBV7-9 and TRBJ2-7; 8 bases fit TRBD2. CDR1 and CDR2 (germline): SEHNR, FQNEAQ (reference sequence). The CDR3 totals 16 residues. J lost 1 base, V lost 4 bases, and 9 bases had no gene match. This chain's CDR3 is CASSSRLAGGSYEQYF. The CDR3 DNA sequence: TGTGCCAGCAGCTCGAGATTGGCGGGGGGTTCCTACGAGCAGTACTTC.

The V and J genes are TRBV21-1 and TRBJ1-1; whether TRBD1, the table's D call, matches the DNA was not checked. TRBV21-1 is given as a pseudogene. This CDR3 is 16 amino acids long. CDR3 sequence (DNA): TGTGCCAGCATGCGGACCCCCGGGAGGTCGGACACTGAAGCTTTCTTT. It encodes CASMRTPGRSDTEAFF.

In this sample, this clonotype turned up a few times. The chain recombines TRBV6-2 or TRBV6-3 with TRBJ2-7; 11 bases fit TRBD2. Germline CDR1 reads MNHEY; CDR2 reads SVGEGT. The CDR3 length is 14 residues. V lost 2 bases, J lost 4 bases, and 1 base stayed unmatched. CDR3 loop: CASSYGTSGYEQYF. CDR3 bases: TGTGCCAGCAGTTACGGGACTAGCGGTTACGAGCAGTACTTC.

The CDR3 loop is CATSIRQGRSTDTQYF. In DNA form, the CDR3 reads TGTGCCACCAGCATCCGACAGGGGCGAAGCACAGATACGCAGTATTTT. This chain uses TRBV15 with TRBJ2-3; 8 bases agree with TRBD1. Germline CDR1 is LNHNV and CDR2 is YYDKDF (reference sequence). The junction had 6 bases not matched to a gene; V was cut back by 4 bases and J by 0 bases. The CDR3 totals 16 residues.

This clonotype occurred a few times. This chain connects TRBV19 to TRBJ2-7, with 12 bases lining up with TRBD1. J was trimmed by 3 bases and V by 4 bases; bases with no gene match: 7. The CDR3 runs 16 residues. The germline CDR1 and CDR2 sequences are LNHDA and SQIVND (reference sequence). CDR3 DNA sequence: TGTGCCAGTAGTAGGGCCGGGACAGGGGGCCTCTACGAGCAGTACTTC. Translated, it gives CASSRAGTGGLYEQYF.

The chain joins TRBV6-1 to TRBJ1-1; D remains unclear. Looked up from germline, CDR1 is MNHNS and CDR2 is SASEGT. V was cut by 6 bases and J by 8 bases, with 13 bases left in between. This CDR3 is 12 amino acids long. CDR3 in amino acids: CASSAYGREAFF. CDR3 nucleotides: TGTGCCAGCAGCGCGTACGGGAGAGAAGCTTTCTTT.

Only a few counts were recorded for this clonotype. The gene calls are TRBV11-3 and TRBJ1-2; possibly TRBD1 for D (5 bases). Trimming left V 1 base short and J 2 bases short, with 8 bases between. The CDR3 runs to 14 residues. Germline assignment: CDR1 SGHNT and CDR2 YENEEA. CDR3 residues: CASSLGGENYGYTF. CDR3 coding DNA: TGTGCCAGCAGCTTAGGGGGGGAAAACTATGGCTACACCTTC.

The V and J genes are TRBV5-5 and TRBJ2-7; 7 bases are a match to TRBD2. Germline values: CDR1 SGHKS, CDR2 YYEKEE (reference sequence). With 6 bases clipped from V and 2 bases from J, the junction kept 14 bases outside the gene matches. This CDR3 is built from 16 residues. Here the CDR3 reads CASTNMRGFYPYEQYF. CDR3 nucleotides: TGTGCCAGCACCAATATGCGGGGGTTTTACCCCTACGAGCAGTACTTC.

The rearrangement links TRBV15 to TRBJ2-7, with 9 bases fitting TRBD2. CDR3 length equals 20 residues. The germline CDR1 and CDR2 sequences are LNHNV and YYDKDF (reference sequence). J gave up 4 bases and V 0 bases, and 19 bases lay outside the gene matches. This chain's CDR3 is CATSRDRLAGSRGLVYEQYF. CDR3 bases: TGTGCCACCAGCAGAGATAGGCTAGCGGGATCTCGGGGGCTCGTATACGAGCAGTACTTC.

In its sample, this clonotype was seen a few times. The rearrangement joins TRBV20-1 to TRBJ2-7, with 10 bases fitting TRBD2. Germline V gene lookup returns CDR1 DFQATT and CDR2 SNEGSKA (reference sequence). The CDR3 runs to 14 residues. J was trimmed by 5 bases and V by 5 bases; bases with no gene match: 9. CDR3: CSAGRAGGRNEQYF. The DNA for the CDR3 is TGCAGTGCTGGAAGAGCGGGAGGGCGGAACGAGCAGTACTTC.

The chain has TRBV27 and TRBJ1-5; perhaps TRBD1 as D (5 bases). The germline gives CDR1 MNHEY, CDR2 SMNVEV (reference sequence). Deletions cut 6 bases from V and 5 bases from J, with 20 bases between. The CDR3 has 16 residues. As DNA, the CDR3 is TGTGCCAGCAGACCTACGTCCGGGGGGTGGTATCAGCCCCAGCATTTT. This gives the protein CASRPTSGGWYQPQHF.

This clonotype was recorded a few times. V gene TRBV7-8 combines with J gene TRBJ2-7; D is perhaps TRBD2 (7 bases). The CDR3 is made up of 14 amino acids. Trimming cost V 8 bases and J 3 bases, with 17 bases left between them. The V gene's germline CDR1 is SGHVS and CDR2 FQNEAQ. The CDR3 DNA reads TGTGCCAGCGCCGAGGGGGGGCGGAGCTACGAGCAGTACTTC. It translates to CASAEGGRSYEQYF.

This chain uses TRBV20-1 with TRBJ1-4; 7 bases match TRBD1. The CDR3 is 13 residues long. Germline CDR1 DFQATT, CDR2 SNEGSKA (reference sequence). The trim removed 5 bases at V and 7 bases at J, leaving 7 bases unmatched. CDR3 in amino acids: CSALDRAGEKLFF. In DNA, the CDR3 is TGCAGTGCTTTAGACAGGGCGGGTGAAAAACTGTTTTTT.